A single sample is the source of the 7 T cell receptor beta chains below, sequenced in a study of OX40 agonist ivuxolimab in advanced cancers. Here immunoSEQ multiplex PCR was the method, and the copy in TCRdb shows in-frame clones only, minus some. The table records some 50,000 clones, more than 85% of them present only once. The sample here was CD4+ or CD8+ T cells sorted from blood, taken in a trial of the OX40 agonist ivuxolimab. The receptors shown here come from an adult with an advanced solid tumor such as melanoma, head and neck, liver or kidney cancer.

The chain joins TRBV28 to TRBJ2-7; 10 bases fit TRBD2. Trimming removed 5 bases from V and 7 bases from J; junction bases left unmatched: 5. Germline V CDR1 and CDR2: MDHEN, SYDVKM. This CDR3 spans 13 amino acids. CDR3 DNA sequence: TGTGCCAGCAGTCCGGGACTAGCGAGGGAGCAGTACTTC. Encoded protein: CASSPGLAREQYF.

The V call is TRBV11-2, the J call TRBJ2-1; weak D call: TRBD1 (6 bases). The CDR3 contains 13 residues. Germline V gene data show CDR1 as SGHAT and CDR2 as FQNNGV. Trimming pared 6 bases from V and 1 base from J, leaving 7 bases between. The CDR3 protein is CASRQGSYNEQFF. The DNA for the CDR3 is TGTGCCAGCAGACAGGGATCCTACAATGAGCAGTTCTTC.

The chain combines TRBV11-2 with TRBJ2-3; 8 nucleotides agree with TRBD2. The CDR3 is made up of 17 amino acids. From germline, CDR1 is SGHAT and CDR2 FQNNGV. Trimming cost V 5 bases and J 5 bases; bases outside gene matches: 15. CDR3: CASSLTGLVFYGDTQYF. The CDR3 DNA is TGTGCCAGCAGCCTAACGGGACTAGTTTTTTACGGAGATACGCAGTATTTT.

This rearrangement joins TRBV5-4 to TRBJ1-2; maybe TRBD1 (5 bases). V was pared by 4 bases and J by 0 bases, with 13 bases between. The CDR3 covers 15 residues. Looked up from germline, CDR1 is SGHNT and CDR2 is YYREEE (reference sequence). The CDR3 is CASSGQGTSNYGYTF. The DNA of the CDR3 is TGTGCCAGCAGCGGGCAAGGGACTTCTAACTATGGCTACACCTTC. The full variable domain, its missing parts supplied by reference TRBV5-4 and TRBJ1-2, is ETGVTQSPTHLIKTRGQQVTLRCSSQSGHNTVSWYQQALGQGPQFIFQYYREEENGRGNFPPRFSGLQFPNYSSELNVNALELDDSALYLCASSGQGTSNYGYTFGSGTRLTVV.

The V and J genes are TRBV4-2 and TRBJ2-7; 8 nucleotides match TRBD1. This CDR3 comprises 20 residues. Germline CDR1 LGHNA, CDR2 YNFKEQ. V trimming: 1 base; J trimming: 3 bases; junction bases outside the gene matches: 20. The CDR3 nucleotides read TGTGCCAGCAGCCAAGCCCTAAGGGTGGACAGGGCCTCCCCCTTCTACGAGCAGTACTTC. Its protein is CASSQALRVDRASPFYEQYF.

The chain combines TRBV6-1 with TRBJ1-1; D gene ambiguous. The length of the CDR3 is 12 residues. Per the germline V gene, CDR1 is MNHNS and CDR2 is SASEGT. The V end was cut by 6 bases, the J end by 8 bases, with 13 bases between. For the CDR3, the DNA is TGTGCCAGCAGAATTATTAGCCCCGAAGCTTTCTTT. Translating gives CASRIISPEAFF.

The chain links TRBV13 to TRBJ1-2; no reliable D call. Germline CDR1 and CDR2: PRHDT and FYEKMQ (reference sequence). V lost 0 bases and J lost 6, with 17 bases in between. The CDR3 spans 16 residues. The CDR3 is CASSLGIQAKMDGYTF. CDR3 in DNA: TGTGCCAGCAGCTTAGGAATTCAGGCAAAAATGGATGGCTACACCTTC.